The 26 T cell receptor beta chains given below trace back to one sample, sequenced in a study of T cell repertoires in cytomegalovirus infection (dated by TCRdb to about 2019). The sequencer listed for this sample is Illumina HiSeq 1500. The public reads were reanalyzed by TCRdb: fastp trimming at Q25, MiXCR alignment, in-frame beta chains only. Every distinct CDR3 protein forms one entry, paired with its most common genes and DNA. Counted in this sample were approximately 180,000 distinct CDR3 sequences; 7.5% to 10% of them appeared once. Of the sample, about 4.6% is held by the ten largest clones. Input material: PBMCs. The receptor set was obtained from a human donor in good health (CMV status not recorded). Some clones in this sample may be carry-over from other donors' samples.

This clonotype occurred many times. This chain joins TRBV28 and TRBJ2-3; 9 bases are shared with TRBD2. Losses at the gene ends were 2 bases for V and 2 bases for J; bases not matched to a gene: 11. Germline V lookup: CDR1 MDHEN, CDR2 SYDVKM. The CDR3 runs to 18 residues. In nucleotides, the CDR3 is TGTGCCAGCAGTTTAAATCCAGCGGGAGGCGGATACACAGATACGCAGTATTTT. Amino acid sequence: CASSLNPAGGGYTDTQYF. The whole variable domain, remainder taken from reference TRBV28 and TRBJ2-3, is DVKVTQSSRYLVKRTGEKVFLECVQDMDHENMFWYRQDPGLGLRLIYFSYDVKMKEKGDIPEGYSVSREKKERFSLILESASTNQTSMYLCASSLNPAGGGYTDTQYFGPGTRLTVL.

The chain uses TRBV5-6 and TRBJ2-2; D is unclear. V lost 4 bases to trimming and J lost 6 bases, with 16 bases between them. Germline CDR1 and CDR2: SGHDT and YYEEEE. The length of the CDR3 is 15 residues. The CDR3 sequence is CASSALRMVSGELFF. CDR3 bases: TGTGCCAGCAGCGCGTTAAGGATGGTTTCCGGGGAGCTGTTTTTT.

This clonotype was observed a handful of times. The chain joins TRBV5-6 to TRBJ1-1; 10 bases are shared with TRBD1. J lost 0 bases, V lost 4 bases, and 9 bases had no gene match. The CDR3 consists of 17 residues. Germline CDR1 is SGHDT and CDR2 is YYEEEE. The CDR3 spells CASSARDRGLMNTEAFF. The CDR3 nucleotides are TGTGCCAGCAGCGCCCGGGACAGGGGTCTTATGAACACTGAAGCTTTCTTT.

This clonotype was detected ten times or more. The rearrangement uses TRBV5-4 and TRBJ1-2; 7 nucleotides agree with TRBD1. The V segment lost 4 bases and the J segment 6 bases; nucleotides outside the gene matches: 6. The V gene's germline CDR1 is SGHNT and CDR2 YYREEE (reference sequence). This CDR3 is 13 amino acids long. The DNA of the CDR3 is TGTGCCAGCAGCCTGGGACAGTCTGATGGCTACACCTTC. Protein: CASSLGQSDGYTF.

The chain recombines TRBV20-1 with TRBJ1-2, with D possibly TRBD1 on 6 matching bases. V lost 4 bases, J lost 1 base, and 16 bases lay in between. This CDR3 region has 15 residues. In germline, CDR1 is DFQATT, CDR2 SNEGSKA (reference sequence). The CDR3 loop is CSATLTGIVNYGYTF. The CDR3, as DNA: TGCAGTGCTACCCTAACAGGGATAGTTAACTATGGCTACACCTTC.

The J gene is TRBJ2-2, the V gene TRBV20-1; D possibly matches TRBD1 or TRBD2 (6 bases each). The CDR3 contains 14 residues. Trimming cost V 3 bases and J 7 bases, with 15 bases left between them. The V gene's germline CDR1 is DFQATT and CDR2 SNEGSKA (reference sequence). The CDR3 reads CSARALGGGGELFF. The CDR3 bases are TGCAGTGCTAGGGCCTTGGGGGGCGGCGGGGAGCTGTTTTTT.

This clonotype appeared a few times. The chain carries TRBV20-1 and TRBJ1-4; TRBD1 matches at 9 bases. The CDR3 spans 14 residues. The J segment lost 7 bases and the V segment lost 4 bases, leaving 7 bases of the junction unmatched. Germline CDR1 DFQATT, CDR2 SNEGSKA (reference sequence). The CDR3 coding sequence is TGCAGTGCTATCTTGGGACAGGGCTTTGAAAAACTGTTTTTT. Residues: CSAILGQGFEKLFF.

This clonotype was detected only a few times. This chain connects TRBV5-1 to TRBJ1-1; 11 positions match TRBD1. CDR1 SGHRS and CDR2 YFSETQ come from the germline V gene. V gave up 2 bases and J gave up 6 bases; unmatched junction bases: 6. The CDR3 has 15 amino acids. The CDR3 spells CASSLPGTGGAEAFF. The CDR3 DNA is TGCGCCAGCAGCTTACCCGGGACAGGGGGGGCTGAAGCTTTCTTT.

This clonotype appeared many times. The genes are TRBV12-5 and TRBJ2-1, with unresolved D. This CDR3 has 13 amino acids. Trimming left V 1 base short and J 6 bases short, with 7 bases between. The germline CDR1 and CDR2 sequences are LGHNT and FRNRAP. The CDR3 loop reads CASGLAIFNEQFF. CDR3 nucleotides: TGTGCTAGTGGTTTGGCCATATTCAATGAGCAGTTCTTC. Variable domain in full (rest from reference TRBV12-5 and TRBJ2-1): DARVTQTPRHKVTEMGQEVTMRCQPILGHNTVFWYRQTMMQGLELLAYFRNRAPLDDSGMPKDRFSAEMPDATLATLKIQPSEPRDSAVYFCASGLAIFNEQFFGPGTRLTVL.

The rearrangement uses TRBV5-1 and TRBJ1-1, with TRBD1 identical over 8 bases. Germline CDR1 SGHRS, CDR2 YFSETQ. With 4 bases clipped from V and 5 bases from J, the junction kept 10 bases outside the gene matches. This CDR3 region has 15 residues. The CDR3 reads CASSRTNRGKTEAFF. CDR3 in DNA: TGCGCCAGCAGCCGGACTAACAGGGGGAAAACTGAAGCTTTCTTT. The variable domain in full, completed from reference TRBV5-1 and TRBJ1-1, reads KAGVTQTPRYLIKTRGQQVTLSCSPISGHRSVSWYQQTPGQGLQFLFEYFSETQRNKGNFPGRFSGRQFSNSRSEMNVSTLELGDSALYLCASSRTNRGKTEAFFGQGTRLTVV.

At least ten counts were recorded for this clonotype. V usage is TRBV7-9 and J usage is TRBJ1-2; a possible D gene is TRBD1 (6 bases). The CDR3 totals 14 residues. V lost 1 base, J lost 3 bases, and 9 bases lay in between. Germline values: CDR1 SEHNR, CDR2 FQNEAQ (reference sequence). DNA for the CDR3: TGTGCCAGCAGCTTAGTGGAGGGGGACTATGGCTACACCTTC. It is translated as CASSLVEGDYGYTF.

The gene calls are TRBV28 and TRBJ1-5; D is unclear. Per the germline V gene, CDR1 is MDHEN and CDR2 is SYDVKM. The CDR3 covers 16 residues. V was pared by 4 bases and J by 3 bases, with 16 bases between. CDR3 in DNA: TGTGCCAGCAGTTCCTCGAGATTGTCCGTCAATCAGCCCCAGCATTTT. It codes for CASSSSRLSVNQPQHF.

The rearrangement uses TRBV20-1 and TRBJ2-7, with TRBD1 as a possible D gene (6 bases). This CDR3 contains 11 residues. Germline V gene lookup returns CDR1 DFQATT and CDR2 SNEGSKA (reference sequence). Trimming shortened V by 5 bases and J by 6 bases, and 11 bases separated the two germline ends. CDR3 nucleotides: TGCAGTGCTGTACAGGGACGCGAGCAGTACTTC. Encoded protein: CSAVQGREQYF.

In its sample, this clonotype was seen many times. J is TRBJ2-1 and V is TRBV4-2, with D perhaps TRBD2 (5 bases). The germline V and J ends were trimmed by 5 bases and 1 base, with 12 bases remaining between them. The CDR3 totals 15 residues. Germline CDR1 reads LGHNA; CDR2 reads YNFKEQ. The DNA of the CDR3 is TGTGCCAGCAGCGAGGAGGTAGGGTCCTACAATGAGCAGTTCTTC. Translation: CASSEEVGSYNEQFF.

This clonotype was counted ten times or more. The rearrangement links TRBV20-1 to TRBJ2-2; D ambiguous. This CDR3 is 14 amino acids long. V was shortened by 3 bases and J by 0 bases, with 8 bases between the two germline ends. The germline V gene encodes CDR1 DFQATT and CDR2 SNEGSKA (reference sequence). The CDR3 coding sequence is TGCAGTGCTAGCGGCGGTACGAACACCGGGGAGCTGTTTTTT. Its protein is CSASGGTNTGELFF.

Concerning this clonotype itself: With a much larger clone just one base away, this may be a read error. The chain combines TRBV6-1 with TRBJ2-1; the match to TRBD2 covers 15 bases. The germline gives CDR1 MNHNS, CDR2 SASEGT. The trim removed 6 bases at V and 2 bases at J, leaving 8 bases unmatched. The CDR3 extends over 18 amino acids. CDR3 amino acids: CASSGLAGGLGTYNEQFF. CDR3 in DNA: TGTGCCAGCAGCGGACTAGCGGGGGGGCTAGGGACCTACAATGAGCAGTTCTTC.

This clonotype occurred many times. J is TRBJ1-1 and V is TRBV14, with D possibly TRBD1 on 5 matching bases. Germline V gene data show CDR1 as SGHDN and CDR2 as FVKESK. The CDR3 has 15 amino acids. Deletions cut 4 bases from V and 3 bases from J, with 15 bases between. The CDR3 DNA reads as TGTGCCAGCAGCCTCCGGGGGGTGCCGGACACTGAAGCTTTCTTT. Its protein product is CASSLRGVPDTEAFF.

This clonotype was seen only a few times. This rearrangement joins TRBV4-3 to TRBJ2-7; D not resolved. Trimming took off 1 base at V and 4 bases at J, with 8 bases between the two ends. The length of the CDR3 is 13 residues. CDR1 LGHNA and CDR2 YSLEER come from the germline V gene. This chain's CDR3 is CASSQVVKYEQYF. CDR3 in DNA: TGCGCCAGCAGCCAAGTTGTTAAATACGAGCAGTACTTC.

The chain is built from TRBV7-8 and TRBJ1-4, with D hard to call. The germline CDR1 and CDR2 sequences are SGHVS and FQNEAQ. The CDR3 runs to 15 residues. The V end lost 7 bases, the J end lost 0 bases, and 12 bases lay between the germline ends. CDR3 sequence (DNA): TGTGCCAGCACCCAGGAGGCCGCAACTAATGAAAAACTGTTTTTT. It is translated as CASTQEAATNEKLFF.

The rearrangement joins TRBV2 to TRBJ2-7, with 7 bases lining up with TRBD2. Germline CDR1 reads SNHLY; CDR2 reads FYNNEI. There are 13 residues in the CDR3. The V segment lost 6 bases and the J segment 3 bases; nucleotides outside the gene matches: 5. CDR3 in amino acids: CASSTSAGYEQYF. The CDR3 DNA reads as TGTGCCAGCAGCACTAGCGCTGGCTACGAGCAGTACTTC.

At least ten counts were recorded for this clonotype. The gene calls are TRBV12-3 or TRBV12-4 and TRBJ1-5, with a tentative D call TRBD1 (6 bases). V dropped 3 bases and J dropped 5 bases, with 14 bases sitting between them. The CDR3 has 15 residues. CDR3 sequence reads: CASSFNRVGDQPQHF. The CDR3 DNA is TGTGCCAGCAGTTTTAACAGGGTAGGCGATCAGCCCCAGCATTTT.

Concerning this clonotype: Since a much larger clone is just one base distant, this may be a read error. The chain uses TRBV5-6 and TRBJ1-2; 11 nucleotides align to TRBD1. The CDR3 contains 13 residues. Looked up from germline, CDR1 is SGHDT and CDR2 is YYEEEE. This CDR3 is CAISLGQGEGYTF. CDR3 DNA sequence: TGTGCCATCAGCTTGGGACAGGGGGAAGGCTACACCTTC. The full variable domain, with the rest looked up from reference TRBV5-6 and TRBJ1-2, is DAGVTQSPTHLIKTRGQQVTLRCSPKSGHDTVSWYQQALGQGPQFIFQYYEEEERQRGNFPDRFSGHQFPNYSSELNVNALLLGDSALYLCAISLGQGEGYTFGSGTRLTVV.

This chain links TRBV7-2 with TRBJ2-1, with D hard to call. V was trimmed by 2 bases and J by 0 bases, leaving 14 bases between them. CDR1 is SGHTA, CDR2 FQGNSA, per germline. The CDR3 is made up of 17 amino acids. The chain's CDR3 is CASSLRPHTISYNEQFF. CDR3 sequence (DNA): TGTGCCAGCAGCTTACGTCCACATACTATCTCCTACAATGAGCAGTTCTTC.

With regard to this clonotype: A read error is possible here, since a much larger clone lies one base away. V usage is TRBV11-2 and J usage is TRBJ2-5; 7 nucleotides agree with TRBD1. CDR1 is SGHAT, CDR2 FQNNGV, per germline. This CDR3 has 14 amino acids. CDR3 nucleotide sequence: TGTGCCAGCAGTCGACAGGGTTTGGGGGAGACCGAGTACTTC. This sequence encodes CASSRQGLGETEYF.

This clonotype was counted at least ten times. The genes are TRBV7-2 and TRBJ1-3; 8 bases are shared with TRBD1. V shed 4 bases and J 2 bases; nucleotides not matched to a gene: 7. Germline CDR1 is SGHTA and CDR2 is FQGNSA. The CDR3 sequence is 16 residues long. CDR3 in amino acids: CASSSRQGITGNTIYF. CDR3 DNA: TGTGCCAGCAGCTCTCGACAGGGGATAACTGGAAACACCATATATTTT.

There are many counts of this clonotype. This chain joins TRBV7-2 and TRBJ1-5; D unclear. Germline V lookup: CDR1 SGHTA, CDR2 FQGNSA. The CDR3 is made up of 14 amino acids. The V gene lost 2 bases and the J gene lost 1 base, with 6 bases spanning the gap. CDR3 DNA: TGTGCCAGCAGCTTAATTGAGAGCAATCAGCCCCAGCATTTT. It is translated as CASSLIESNQPQHF.